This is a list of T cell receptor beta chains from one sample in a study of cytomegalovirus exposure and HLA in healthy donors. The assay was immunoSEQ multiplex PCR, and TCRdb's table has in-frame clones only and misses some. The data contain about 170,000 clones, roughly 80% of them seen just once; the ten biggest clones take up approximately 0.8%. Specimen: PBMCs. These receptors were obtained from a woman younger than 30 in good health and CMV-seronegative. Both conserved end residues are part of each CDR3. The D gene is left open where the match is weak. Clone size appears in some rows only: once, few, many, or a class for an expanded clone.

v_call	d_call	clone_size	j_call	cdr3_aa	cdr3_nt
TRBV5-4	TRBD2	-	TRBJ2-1	CASRGGRDGNEQFF	TGTGCCAGTAGAGGCGGGAGGGATGGAAATGAGCAGTTCTTC
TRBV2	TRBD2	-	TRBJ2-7	CASSEMREELDEQYF	TGTGCCAGCAGTGAAATGCGGGAGGAGCTCGACGAGCAGTACTTC
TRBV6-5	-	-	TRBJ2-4	CASSSSIAKNIQYF	TGTGCCAGCAGTTCCAGTATAGCCAAAAACATTCAGTACTTC
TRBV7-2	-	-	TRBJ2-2	CASSETGFGAGELFF	-
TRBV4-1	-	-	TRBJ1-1	CASSQVPGNTEAFF	TGCGCCAGCAGCCAAGTACCCGGGAACACTGAAGCTTTCTTT
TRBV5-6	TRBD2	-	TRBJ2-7	CASSLVVGGPIYEQYF	TGTGCCAGCAGCTTGGTTGTGGGAGGGCCGATCTACGAGCAGTACTTC
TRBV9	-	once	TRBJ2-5	CASSVRARGETQYF	TGTGCCAGCAGCGTAAGGGCACGCGGGGAGACCCAGTACTTC
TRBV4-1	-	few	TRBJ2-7	CASSQPTSQQSYEQYF	TGCGCCAGCAGCCAGCCAACTAGCCAGCAAAGCTACGAGCAGTACTTC
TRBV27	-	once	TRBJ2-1	CASSLLKSSYNEQFF	TGTGCCAGCAGTCTTCTAAAGAGCTCCTACAATGAGCAGTTCTTC
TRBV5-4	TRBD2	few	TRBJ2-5	CASSPALAGVKETQYF	TGTGCCAGCAGCCCTGCTTTAGCGGGAGTAAAGGAGACCCAGTACTTC
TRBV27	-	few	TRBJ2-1	CASSYRGGDEQFF	TGTGCCAGCAGTTATCGAGGGGGGGATGAGCAGTTCTTC
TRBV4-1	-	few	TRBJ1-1	CASSQLGKGRQLNTEAFF	TGCGCCAGCAGCCAACTCGGGAAGGGGAGGCAATTGAACACTGAAGCTTTCTTT
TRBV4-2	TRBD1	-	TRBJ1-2	CASSQEGQRRGGYTF	TGTGCCAGCAGCCAAGAGGGACAGCGCCGCGGGGGCTACACCTTC
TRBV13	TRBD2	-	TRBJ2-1	CASSPGLETRPLGGDEQFF	TGTGCCAGCAGCCCCGGACTAGAGACCCGGCCCCTCGGGGGGGATGAGCAGTTCTTC
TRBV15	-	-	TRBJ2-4	CATSRDLTGTSRF	TGTGCCACCAGCAGAGATTTGACAGGGACTAGTCGCTTC
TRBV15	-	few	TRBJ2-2	CATSSLGRGAGELFF	TGTGCCACCAGCAGCCTAGGGCGCGGGGCCGGGGAGCTGTTTTTT
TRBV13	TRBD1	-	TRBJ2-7	CASSSRDSPHEQYF	TGTGCCAGCAGCTCCCGGGACAGTCCCCACGAGCAGTACTTC
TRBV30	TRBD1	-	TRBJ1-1	CAWNDLTGPGRAFF	TGTGCCTGGAACGACCTGACAGGGCCTGGAAGGGCTTTCTTT
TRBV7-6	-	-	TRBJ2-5	CASSLVEATQYF	TGTGCCAGCAGCTTAGTAGAGGCGACCCAGTACTTC
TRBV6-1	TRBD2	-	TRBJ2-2	CASRPGGVNTGELFF	TGTGCCAGCAGGCCCGGGGGGGTAAACACCGGGGAGCTGTTTTTT
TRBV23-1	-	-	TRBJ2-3	CASSQGAVTDTQYF	TGCGCCAGCAGTCAAGGGGCGGTCACAGATACGCAGTATTTT
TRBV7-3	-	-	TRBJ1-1	CASSLEGDTEAFF	TGTGCCAGCAGCTTAGAGGGGGACACTGAAGCTTTCTTT
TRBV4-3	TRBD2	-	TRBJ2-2	CASSQYLVGTSVTGELFF	TGCGCCAGCAGCCAATATCTAGTTGGGACTAGTGTCACCGGGGAGCTGTTTTTT
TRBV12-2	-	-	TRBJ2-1	CASRLAYVSSFGFYNEQFF	TGTGCAAGTCGCTTAGCGTACGTCTCTAGTTTCGGATTTTACAATGAGCAGTTCTTC
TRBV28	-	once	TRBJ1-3	CASGEGGSTGNTIYF	TGTGCCAGCGGGGAGGGGGGAAGTACTGGAAACACCATATATTTT
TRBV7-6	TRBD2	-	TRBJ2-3	CASSSAGVLMGDTQYF	TGTGCCAGCAGCTCAGCGGGAGTTTTAATGGGAGATACGCAGTATTTT
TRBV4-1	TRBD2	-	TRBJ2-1	CASSDGLAAYNEQFF	TGCGCCAGCAGCGACGGACTAGCGGCCTACAATGAGCAGTTCTTC
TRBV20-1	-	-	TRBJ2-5	CSARRWGERYF	TGCAGTGCTAGACGGTGGGGGGAGAGGTACTTC
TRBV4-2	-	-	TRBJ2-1	CASRPLLTGFVSEQFF	TGTGCCAGCAGGCCCCTCTTGACAGGTTTCGTCAGTGAGCAGTTCTTC
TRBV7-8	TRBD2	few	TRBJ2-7	CASSYKRTSGRGFSYEQYF	TGTGCCAGCAGCTATAAGAGGACTAGCGGGAGAGGGTTCTCCTACGAGCAGTACTTC
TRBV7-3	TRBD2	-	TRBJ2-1	CASSLAGPYNEQFF	TGTGCCAGCAGCCTAGCGGGACCCTACAATGAGCAGTTCTTC
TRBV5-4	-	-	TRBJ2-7	CASSTIGVRGEQYF	TGTGCCAGCAGCACCATCGGGGTCAGGGGCGAGCAGTACTTC
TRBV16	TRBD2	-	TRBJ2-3	CASSPGTSGKGTDTQYF	TGTGCCAGCAGCCCCGGGACTAGCGGGAAAGGGACAGATACGCAGTATTTT
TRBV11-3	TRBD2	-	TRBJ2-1	CASSPTLAGGSYNEQFF	TGTGCCAGCAGCCCCACACTAGCGGGAGGGTCCTACAATGAGCAGTTCTTC
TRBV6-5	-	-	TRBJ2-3	CASSGGSYTDTQYF	TGTGCCAGCAGTGGAGGCAGCTACACAGATACGCAGTATTTT
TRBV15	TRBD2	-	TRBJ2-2	CATSRGRIAGGNTGELFF	TGTGCCACCAGCAGAGGACGAATTGCGGGAGGGAACACCGGGGAGCTGTTTTTT
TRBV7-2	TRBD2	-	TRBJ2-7	CASSPMTSGRGEQYF	TGTGCCAGCAGCCCCATGACTAGCGGGAGAGGAGAGCAGTACTTC
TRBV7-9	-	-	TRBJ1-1	CASSLLQGNTEAFF	TGTGCCAGCAGCCTATTACAGGGGAACACTGAAGCTTTCTTT
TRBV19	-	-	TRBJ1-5	CARIPRGSRKSQPQHF	TGTGCCAGAATCCCCAGAGGCTCGAGAAAGAGTCAGCCCCAGCATTTT
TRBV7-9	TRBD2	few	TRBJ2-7	CASTSGYEQYF	TGTGCCAGCACTAGCGGCTACGAGCAGTACTTC
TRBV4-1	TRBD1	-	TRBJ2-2	CASSQEGRGRAGELFF	TGCGCCAGCAGCCAAGAAGGCAGGGGGCGGGCCGGGGAGCTGTTTTTT
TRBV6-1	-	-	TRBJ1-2	CASSEAENYGYTF	TGTGCCAGCAGTGAAGCCGAGAACTATGGCTACACCTTC
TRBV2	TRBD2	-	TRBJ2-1	CASQPGLAGVYPEQFF	TGTGCCAGCCAACCGGGACTAGCGGGAGTATACCCCGAGCAGTTCTTC
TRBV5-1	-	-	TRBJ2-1	CASSFRAASYNEQFF	TGCGCCAGCAGCTTTAGAGCGGCCTCCTACAATGAGCAGTTCTTC
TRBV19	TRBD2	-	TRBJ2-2	CASTGGRRTGELFF	TGTGCCAGTACTGGCGGGAGGAGGACCGGGGAGCTGTTTTTT
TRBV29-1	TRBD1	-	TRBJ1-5	CSAGTDPNQPQHF	TGCAGCGCCGGGACAGACCCAAATCAGCCCCAGCATTTT
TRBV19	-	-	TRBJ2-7	CASSIGSGYEQYF	TGTGCCAGTAGTATCGGGAGCGGCTACGAGCAGTACTTC
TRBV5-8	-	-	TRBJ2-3	CASSLAVRTDTQYF	TGTGCCAGCAGCTTGGCCGTCCGGACAGATACGCAGTATTTT
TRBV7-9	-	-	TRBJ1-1	CASSLAGGGRGTEAFF	TGTGCCAGCAGCTTAGCAGGAGGAGGGAGGGGCACTGAAGCTTTCTTT
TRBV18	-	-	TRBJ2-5	CASSPVRGLQETQYF	TGTGCCAGCTCACCAGTTCGCGGACTCCAAGAGACCCAGTACTTC